The clone carrying this T cell receptor (beta chain) was recorded once. Its antigen is currently unknown. The data stem from a study of PD-1 blockade in mismatch repair-deficient tumors. On the study more broadly: Enrolled about 2013-2017, patients had progressing, pretreated mismatch repair-deficient cancers of around 12 types.

Study-wide points: After pembrolizumab, tumor-resident clones rose rapidly, then generally contracted before radiologic responses.

PCR or immunohistochemistry showed mismatch repair deficiency in every enrolled patient. TCRs were sequenced from a few patients responding to pembrolizumab. The CDR3 is made up of 13 amino acids. CDR1 and CDR2 (germline): MNHEY, SVGAGI. The trim removed 7 bases at V and 4 bases at J, leaving 5 bases unmatched. Produced via immunoSEQ multiplex PCR; TCRdb's table is partial and in-frame only. The repertoire holds about 51,000 clones, over 75% seen once, with roughly 8.7% in the top ten. Sequencing was performed on peripheral blood, taken less than 21 weeks after starting pembrolizumab. The chain joins TRBV6-5 to TRBJ1-1, with 8 nucleotides matching TRBD1. The receptor was derived from an adult with mismatch repair-deficient cancer. CDR3 sequence: CASTQTGVTEAFF. The CDR3 DNA reads TGTGCCAGCACCCAGACAGGGGTCACTGAAGCTTTCTTT.